The present TCR beta chain was sequenced within a study of cytomegalovirus exposure and HLA in healthy donors. Study overall: The Caucasian-associated ancestry cluster held 80% to 90% of some 420 genotyped donors. Study-wide findings and caveats: TCR beta sequences reportedly predicted most subjects' HLA-A and HLA-B alleles accurately. CMV serostatus was the only recorded immune exposure for donors.

Primers included in the PCR were 60 Vbeta and 13 Jbeta primers. Measured with immunoSEQ multiplex PCR; TCRdb has only the in-frame clones, and not every one. The data contain fewer than 250,000 clones, around 79% of them seen just once; the ten biggest clones take up approximately 1.8%. As to this clone: The antigen remains undetermined.

The ends were cut back, 2 bases at V and 1 base at J, with 5 bases in the middle. The CDR3 has 13 residues. In germline, CDR1 is SGHDN, CDR2 FVKESK. V gene TRBV14 combines with J gene TRBJ1-1, with D hard to call. Sequenced: PBMCs. This TCR was recovered from a male donor in good health and CMV-seronegative. CDR3 sequence: CASSQLWNTEAFF. The CDR3 DNA is TGTGCCAGCAGCCAACTATGGAACACTGAAGCTTTCTTT.